The 5 T cell receptor beta chains reported below all come from one sample, sequenced in a study of a mutant IDH1 vaccine in newly diagnosed glioma. Their target antigens are unknown. Time point specified: week 11, during vaccination. Topical imiquimod was applied with each vaccine dose, which held 300 ug of mutant IDH1 20-mer peptide. Assay: immunoSEQ multiplex PCR; the TCRdb copy retains only in-frame clones and omits some. This sample has roughly 30,000 clones; 60% to 80% occur once, and the top ten carry 24%. This sample comprised PBMCs, obtained from a glioma patient whose treatment included an IDH1 peptide vaccine. Receptors originate from a man younger than 45 with glioma.

The gene calls are TRBV5-5 and TRBJ1-4; TRBD1 is a possible D gene (6 bases). V dropped 1 base and J dropped 5 bases, with 6 bases sitting between them. The V gene's germline CDR1 is SGHKS and CDR2 YYEKEE (reference sequence). This CDR3 comprises 13 residues. CDR3 coding DNA: TGTGCCAGCAGCTTGCAGGGGAATGAAAAACTGTTTTTT. Encoded protein: CASSLQGNEKLFF.

The rearrangement joins TRBV4-1 to TRBJ1-2, with 7 bases lining up with TRBD1. The germline CDR1 and CDR2 sequences are MGHRA and YSYEKL. The V segment lost 0 bases and the J segment 3 bases; nucleotides outside the gene matches: 4. The CDR3 is 15 amino acids. CDR3 DNA sequence: TGCGCCAGCAGCCAAGATTTCACAGGGGACTATGGCTACACCTTC. Protein: CASSQDFTGDYGYTF.

In its sample, this clone was seen once. This chain links TRBV30 with TRBJ2-7; 7 bases are shared with TRBD1. The CDR3 length is 12 residues. The germline V gene encodes CDR1 GTSNPN and CDR2 SVGIG (reference sequence). Germline trimming cut 5 bases from V and 2 bases from J; bases unmatched to any gene: 3. The CDR3 sequence: CAWGDRPYEQYF. The CDR3 DNA reads TGTGCCTGGGGGGACAGACCCTACGAGCAGTACTTC.

The chain couples TRBV5-1 to TRBJ2-7, with 8 bases matching TRBD2. After removal of 4 bases from V and 1 base from J, the junction contained 1 base not matched to a gene. This CDR3 has 13 residues. CDR1 is SGHRS, CDR2 YFSETQ, per germline. CDR3 in DNA: TGCGCCAGCAGCAGCGGGGGTTCCTACGAGCAGTACTTC. Its protein product is CASSSGGSYEQYF.

The CDR3 loop is CASSRDRGRGETQYF. The CDR3 bases are TGTGCCAGCAGCAGGGACAGGGGGCGCGGGGAGACCCAGTACTTC. This sequence joins TRBV2 and TRBJ2-5, with 12 bases matching TRBD1. The CDR3 consists of 15 residues. Germline V gives CDR1 SNHLY, CDR2 FYNNEI. Trimming cost V 6 bases and J 5 bases; bases outside gene matches: 7.